The 29 T cell receptor beta chains reported below all come from one sample, sequenced in a study of shared clonotypes between healthy human individuals. Repertoires were generated with immunoSEQ multiplex PCR, while TCRdb's copy carries only in-frame clones and drops some. The sample consists of about 2.3 million clones, approximately 93% of them appearing once. Sequenced input: naive CD4+ T cells from PBMCs. Subset in this sample: CD45RA+ positively selected. These receptors all come from a man younger than 30 in good health. Some clones in this sample may be carry-over from other donors' samples.

The rearrangement uses TRBV2 and TRBJ2-1; D might be TRBD1 (6 bases). The germline V and J ends were trimmed by 4 bases and 0 bases, with 10 bases remaining between them. CDR1 SNHLY and CDR2 FYNNEI come from the germline V gene. The CDR3 has 15 amino acids. CDR3 loop: CASSGTGSSYNEQFF. Here the CDR3 DNA reads TGTGCCAGCAGTGGAACAGGGAGCTCCTACAATGAGCAGTTCTTC.

V gene TRBV25-1 combines with J gene TRBJ2-7; tentative D call: TRBD1 (6 bases). Trimming pared 5 bases from V and 3 bases from J, leaving 14 bases between. Germline CDR1 is MGHDK and CDR2 is SYGVNS. The CDR3 is 14 amino acids. The CDR3 reads CASSSVRGGYEQYF. CDR3 in DNA: TGTGCCAGCAGTTCGGTCCGAGGGGGCTACGAGCAGTACTTC.

The gene calls are TRBV29-1 and TRBJ2-3; 7 bases are a match to TRBD1. This CDR3 has 17 amino acids. Per germline, CDR1 SQVTM and CDR2 ANQGSEA. V shed 4 bases and J 0 bases; nucleotides not matched to a gene: 13. The CDR3 protein is CSVVGLHRGASTDTQYF. The CDR3, as DNA: TGCAGCGTTGTCGGGTTGCACAGGGGCGCTAGCACAGATACGCAGTATTTT.

The chain joins TRBV28 to TRBJ1-2; D call uncertain. The CDR3 has 14 amino acids. V was pared by 6 bases and J by 6 bases, with 17 bases between. CDR1 MDHEN and CDR2 SYDVKM come from the germline V gene. CDR3 bases: TGTGCCAGCAGGGCCAACGACAAGAAAGATGGCTACACCTTC. Its protein product is CASRANDKKDGYTF.

The V gene is TRBV5-4, the J gene TRBJ2-7; TRBD2 is a possible D gene (5 bases). V lost 4 bases and J lost 4, with 15 bases in between. This CDR3 is built from 14 residues. From germline, CDR1 is SGHNT and CDR2 YYREEE (reference sequence). The CDR3 loop is CASSPTGDRYEQYF. Here the CDR3 DNA reads TGTGCCAGCAGCCCCACCGGGGATCGGTACGAGCAGTACTTC.

The chain couples TRBV19 to TRBJ1-1; D unresolved. Germline V gene data show CDR1 as LNHDA and CDR2 as SQIVND (reference sequence). The CDR3 has 14 amino acids. V shed 2 bases and J shed 1 base, with 8 bases lying between them. CDR3 region: CASSITASNTEAFF. CDR3 in DNA: TGTGCCAGTAGTATAACCGCGTCGAACACTGAAGCTTTCTTT.

The CDR3 sequence: CASSSYRGGFGTDTQYF. The DNA of the CDR3 is TGTGCCAGCAGTTCCTACAGGGGAGGATTCGGCACAGATACGCAGTATTTT. This chain uses TRBV27 with TRBJ2-3; the D gene is possibly TRBD1 (7 bases). This CDR3 has 17 amino acids. Between the trimmed V and J ends, which lost 4 bases and 1 base, there was a span of 18 bases. CDR1 is MNHEY, CDR2 SMNVEV, per germline (reference sequence).

The gene calls are TRBV7-3 and TRBJ2-7; D is unclear. Germline V lookup: CDR1 SGHTA, CDR2 FQGTGA. CDR3 length: 14 amino acids. With 0 bases removed from V and 0 bases from J, the gap between germline ends came to 6 bases. Here the CDR3 reads CASSLTQYSYEQYF. DNA of the CDR3: TGTGCCAGCAGCTTAACCCAGTACTCCTACGAGCAGTACTTC.

This rearrangement joins TRBV19 to TRBJ2-1; 9 positions match TRBD1. The CDR3 extends over 12 amino acids. Germline loops: CDR1 LNHDA, CDR2 SQIVND (reference sequence). The V gene end was trimmed by 8 bases and the J gene end by 7 bases; junction bases not matched to a gene: 3. CDR3: CASGQGTNEQFF. In DNA form, the CDR3 reads TGTGCCAGTGGACAGGGGACGAATGAGCAGTTCTTC.

V gene TRBV12-5 combines with J gene TRBJ2-2; D may match TRBD1 or TRBD2 (5 bases each). The germline V gene has CDR1 LGHNT and CDR2 FRNRAP. The CDR3 is 15 residues long. V shed 1 base and J shed 5 bases, with 11 bases lying between them. The CDR3 region is CASGLGQGETGELFF. DNA for the CDR3: TGTGCTAGTGGTTTGGGGCAGGGAGAGACCGGGGAGCTGTTTTTT.

To note about this clone: In the same sample, other DNA sequences code for this CDR3. This chain joins TRBV5-1 and TRBJ2-1; 7 positions match TRBD1. Germline CDR1 reads SGHRS; CDR2 reads YFSETQ. The CDR3 is 15 amino acids. Germline trimming cut 0 bases from V and 2 bases from J; bases unmatched to any gene: 2. The CDR3 nucleotides read TGCGCCAGCAGCTTGGTTCAGGGGGCCTACAATGAGCAGTTCTTC. As protein: CASSLVQGAYNEQFF.

This clone was recorded only once. The V call is TRBV11-1, the J call TRBJ2-7; 10 bases are a match to TRBD2. This CDR3 has 16 amino acids. Trimming took 4 bases from V and 4 from J; bases not matched to a gene: 10. The germline V gene encodes CDR1 SGHAT and CDR2 FQDESV (reference sequence). CDR3 bases: TGTGCCAGCAGCTCCCGTAGGACTAGCGGAGCTTACGAGCAGTACTTC. Translating gives CASSSRRTSGAYEQYF. Full variable domain (outside the CDR3, taken from reference TRBV11-1 and TRBJ2-7): EAEVAQSPRYKITEKSQAVAFWCDPISGHATLYWYRQILGQGPELLVQFQDESVVDDSQLPKDRFSAERLKGVDSTLKIQPAELGDSAMYLCASSSRRTSGAYEQYFGPGTRLTVT.

V and J are TRBV19 and TRBJ2-2; no definite D call. The CDR3 length is 12 residues. V lost 9 bases, J lost 7 bases, and 12 bases lay in between. Germline CDR1 LNHDA, CDR2 SQIVND (reference sequence). This chain's CDR3 is CASRSHVGELFF. CDR3 nucleotide sequence: TGTGCCAGCCGCAGTCATGTCGGGGAGCTGTTTTTT.

The chain recombines TRBV11-2 with TRBJ2-5; D not resolved. Trimming removed 5 bases at V and 6 bases at J, with 22 bases between. This CDR3 is 16 amino acids long. Germline V lookup: CDR1 SGHAT, CDR2 FQNNGV. This CDR3 is CASSHREPRVLKTQYF. The CDR3 DNA is TGTGCCAGCAGCCACCGCGAGCCCAGAGTCTTAAAGACCCAGTACTTC.

This sequence joins TRBV6-5 and TRBJ1-1; D remains unclear. CDR3 length: 14 amino acids. CDR1 is MNHEY, CDR2 SVGAGI, per germline. The V and J ends lost 5 bases and 1 base respectively, with 11 bases between them. The CDR3 is CASSPRPKNTEAFF. DNA for the CDR3: TGTGCCAGCAGTCCCCGACCGAAGAACACTGAAGCTTTCTTT.

This chain uses TRBV5-6 with TRBJ2-5, with 8 bases that match TRBD2. The CDR3 consists of 16 residues. Unmatched junction bases numbered 11, after V lost 4 bases and J lost 3 bases. The germline CDR1 and CDR2 sequences are SGHDT and YYEEEE. CDR3 region: CASSPRTSSTKETQYF. CDR3 DNA sequence: TGTGCCAGCAGCCCTAGGACTAGCAGCACTAAAGAGACCCAGTACTTC.

The chain couples TRBV27 to TRBJ1-4; D gene uncertain. The ends were cut back, 6 bases at V and 8 bases at J, with 10 bases in the middle. Germline-derived CDR1 and CDR2 are MNHEY and SMNVEV (reference sequence). The length of the CDR3 is 12 residues. CDR3 sequence (DNA): TGTGCCAGCAGCCCCCCCGGGGAAAAACTGTTTTTT. The encoded protein is CASSPPGEKLFF.

The chain uses TRBV5-6 and TRBJ2-2; D possibly uses TRBD1 or TRBD2 (6 bases each). The ends were cut back, 4 bases at V and 6 bases at J, with 13 bases in the middle. The CDR3 extends over 14 amino acids. Germline assignment: CDR1 SGHDT and CDR2 YYEEEE. The CDR3 region has the DNA TGTGCCAGCAGCATAGGGGGGCCCTCCGGGGAGCTGTTTTTT. It codes for CASSIGGPSGELFF.

This chain joins TRBV28 and TRBJ2-3, with TRBD2 as a possible D gene (5 bases). The germline V gene has CDR1 MDHEN and CDR2 SYDVKM. The CDR3 consists of 17 residues. The V end lost 5 bases, the J end lost 4 bases, and 22 bases lay between the germline ends. The CDR3 loop is CASSPHPASQISDTQYF. DNA for the CDR3: TGTGCCAGCAGTCCCCATCCAGCTAGCCAGATCTCAGATACGCAGTATTTT.

This clone came up once. V and J are TRBV20-1 and TRBJ2-7; D remains unclear. Germline V gene data show CDR1 as DFQATT and CDR2 as SNEGSKA (reference sequence). The CDR3 loop spans 11 amino acids. Deletions cut 6 bases from V and 4 bases from J, with 10 bases between. This chain's CDR3 is CSATSQYEQYF. The CDR3 nucleotides are TGCAGTGCCACATCTCAGTACGAGCAGTACTTC.

The genes are TRBV5-6 and TRBJ1-2; the D gene is possibly TRBD1 (6 bases). The germline gives CDR1 SGHDT, CDR2 YYEEEE. Trimming removed 4 bases at V and 8 bases at J, with 12 bases between. The CDR3 extends over 12 amino acids. CDR3 loop: CASSLRQAGYTF. The CDR3 DNA sequence: TGTGCCAGCAGCCTTAGACAGGCCGGCTACACCTTC.

This rearrangement joins TRBV5-1 to TRBJ2-7; TRBD2 agrees at 10 bases. CDR3 length: 15 amino acids. Looked up from germline, CDR1 is SGHRS and CDR2 is YFSETQ. Unmatched junction bases numbered 11, after V lost 4 bases and J lost 7 bases. CDR3 bases: TGCGCCAGCAGCAAAGAGCGGGAGGGCCTCAGGGAGCAGTACTTC. This translates into CASSKEREGLREQYF.

The rearrangement links TRBV10-3 to TRBJ2-1, with TRBD2 identical over 11 bases. CDR1 is ENHRY, CDR2 SYGVKD, per germline. Trimming removed 3 bases from V and 9 bases from J; junction bases left unmatched: 10. The CDR3 is 16 residues long. CDR3 region: CAISDRGTSGSLEQFF. CDR3 sequence (DNA): TGTGCCATCAGTGATCGAGGAACTAGCGGGAGTCTTGAGCAGTTCTTC.

With respect to this clone: The identical CDR3 is also encoded by other nucleotide sequences in the sample. The rearrangement links TRBV28 to TRBJ1-5, with D hard to call. The V gene's germline CDR1 is MDHEN and CDR2 SYDVKM. The CDR3 loop spans 13 amino acids. V lost 7 bases and J lost 1, with 8 bases in between. CDR3 loop: CASKVGSNQPQHF. CDR3 coding DNA: TGTGCCAGCAAAGTGGGCAGCAATCAGCCCCAGCATTTT.

The rearrangement links TRBV6-1 to TRBJ1-2; unclear D gene. Per germline, CDR1 MNHNS and CDR2 SASEGT. This CDR3 has 12 amino acids. V was cut by 6 bases and J by 5 bases, with 10 bases left in between. The CDR3 DNA sequence: TGTGCCAGCAGAGAACCGAATTATGGCTACACCTTC. This sequence encodes CASREPNYGYTF.

The V gene is TRBV28, the J gene TRBJ2-7, with D perhaps given as TRBD1 or TRBD2 (5 bases each). V lost 7 bases and J 0 bases, leaving 22 bases between the germline ends. Per the germline V gene, CDR1 is MDHEN and CDR2 is SYDVKM. There are 17 residues in the CDR3. CDR3 in DNA: TGTGCCAGCACTCCTTCGGGGCCTTCCAAATTCTCCTACGAGCAGTACTTC. Protein product: CASTPSGPSKFSYEQYF.

The genes are TRBV4-2 and TRBJ2-1, with 9 bases that match TRBD2. The ends lost 1 base at V and 6 bases at J; junction bases unmatched: 7. From germline, CDR1 is LGHNA and CDR2 YNFKEQ. This CDR3 has 16 amino acids. This chain's CDR3 is CASSQVGTSFSNEQFF. The CDR3 coding sequence is TGTGCCAGCAGCCAAGTCGGGACTAGCTTTTCCAATGAGCAGTTCTTC.

A single count supports this clone. This chain connects TRBV2 to TRBJ2-3; possible D gene TRBD2, 6 bases. This CDR3 contains 14 residues. The V end was cut by 4 bases, the J end by 3 bases, with 11 bases between. Germline V gene sequence: CDR1 SNHLY, CDR2 FYNNEI. The CDR3 DNA is TGTGCCAGCAGTGGCGGGGTGGTGACAGATACGCAGTATTTT. This gives the protein CASSGGVVTDTQYF.

This CDR3 is CASSVAMQGAGGYTF. The CDR3 region has the DNA TGTGCCAGCAGCGTAGCTATGCAGGGGGCAGGAGGCTACACCTTC. The chain couples TRBV9 to TRBJ1-2; 8 bases line up with TRBD1. J gave up 8 bases and V 0 bases, and 9 bases lay outside the gene matches. Germline loops: CDR1 SGDLS, CDR2 YYNGEE. The CDR3 has 15 amino acids. The complete variable domain, with remaining parts taken from reference TRBV9 and TRBJ1-2, reads DSGVTQTPKHLITATGQRVTLRCSPRSGDLSVYWYQQSLDQGLQFLIQYYNGEERAKGNILERFSAQQFPDLHSELNLSSLELGDSALYFCASSVAMQGAGGYTFGSGTRLTVV.